This section outlines one TCR beta chain sequence together with its context. As yet, its antigen is unknown. These data originate in a study of T cells after posttransplantation cyclophosphamide. CDR3 length equals 16 residues. The germline gives CDR1 SGHAT, CDR2 FQDESV (reference sequence). Trimming cost V 4 bases and J 0 bases, with 13 bases left between them. Produced via immunoSEQ multiplex PCR; TCRdb's table is partial and in-frame only. There are roughly 14,000 clones in the sample; approximately 83% occur only once, and about 0.78% lies in the top ten. Study-level points and caveats: TRB overlap between skin or GI tissue T cells and blood was limited. Later post-transplant blood repertoires were often dominated by donor CD8+ memory clones. TRB clonality was highly associated with recipient CMV seropositivity and reactivation.

This clonotype was sampled from a man aged 45-65 years in good health, CMV-negative, and a related stem cell transplant donor. The chain is built from TRBV11-1 and TRBJ1-3; no reliable D call. Sequencing was carried out using memory CD4+ T cells sorted from PBMCs. This chain's CDR3 is CASSSSMGLSGNTIYF. The CDR3, as DNA: TGTGCCAGCAGCTCCTCGATGGGCCTCTCTGGAAACACCATATATTTT.